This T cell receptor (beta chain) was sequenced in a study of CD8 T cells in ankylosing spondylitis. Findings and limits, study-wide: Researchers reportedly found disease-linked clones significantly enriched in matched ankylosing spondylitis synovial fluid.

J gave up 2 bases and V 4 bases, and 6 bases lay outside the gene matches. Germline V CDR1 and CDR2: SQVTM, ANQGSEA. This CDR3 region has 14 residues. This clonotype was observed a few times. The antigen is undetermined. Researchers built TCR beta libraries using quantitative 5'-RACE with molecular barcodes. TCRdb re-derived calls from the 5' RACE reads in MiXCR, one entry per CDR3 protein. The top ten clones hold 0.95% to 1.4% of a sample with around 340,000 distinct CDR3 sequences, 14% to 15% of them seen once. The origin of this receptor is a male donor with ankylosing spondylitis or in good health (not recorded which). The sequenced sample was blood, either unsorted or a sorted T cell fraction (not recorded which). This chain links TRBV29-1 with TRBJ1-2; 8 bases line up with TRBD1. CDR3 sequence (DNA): TGCAGCGTTGGGACAGGGATAGGGAACTATGGCTACACCTTC. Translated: CSVGTGIGNYGYTF.